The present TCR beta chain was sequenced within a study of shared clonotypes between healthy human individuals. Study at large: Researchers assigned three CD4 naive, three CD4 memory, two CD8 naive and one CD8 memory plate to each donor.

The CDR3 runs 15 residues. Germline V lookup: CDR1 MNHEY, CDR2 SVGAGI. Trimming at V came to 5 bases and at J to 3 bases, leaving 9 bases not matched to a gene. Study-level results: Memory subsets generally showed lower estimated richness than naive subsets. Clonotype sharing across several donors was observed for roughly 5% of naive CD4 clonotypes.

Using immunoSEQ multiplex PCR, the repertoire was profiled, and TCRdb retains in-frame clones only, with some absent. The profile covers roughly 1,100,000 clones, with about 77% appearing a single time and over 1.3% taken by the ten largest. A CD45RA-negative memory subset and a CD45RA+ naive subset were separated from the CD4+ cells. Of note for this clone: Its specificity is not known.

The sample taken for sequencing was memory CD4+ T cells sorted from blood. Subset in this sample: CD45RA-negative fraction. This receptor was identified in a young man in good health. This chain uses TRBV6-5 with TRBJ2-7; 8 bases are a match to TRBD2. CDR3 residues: CASSPGFAGGYEQYF. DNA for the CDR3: TGTGCCAGCAGTCCCGGCTTTGCGGGAGGCTACGAGCAGTACTTC.